The text below deals with one TCR beta chain. This specimen comes from a study of cytomegalovirus exposure and HLA in healthy donors. Both 60 Vbeta primers and 13 Jbeta primers went into the PCR. Original processing notes: Among the unique TCR beta chains that a later analysis counted, roughly 80 million in all, approximately 12 million were shared. Sequencing was performed with immunoSEQ multiplex PCR; in TCRdb, only in-frame clones are kept and a portion is missing. That table gives V, J and clone size, and the DNA gave D and trimming. The table shows about 120,000 clones, with 70% to 80% occurring only once. The sample was PBMCs. The source of this sequence is a man aged 30 to 45 in good health and CMV-seronegative.

The CDR3 nucleotides are TGTGCCAGCAGTTATGGGGCGGCCGGGGAGCTGTTTTTT. Translation: CASSYGAAGELFF. The chain has TRBV6-6 and TRBJ2-2, with D possibly TRBD1 on 5 matching bases. The CDR3 length is 13 residues. From germline, CDR1 is MNHNY and CDR2 SVGAGI (reference sequence). The ends were cut back, 3 bases at V and 6 bases at J, with 8 bases in the middle.